The source of this T cell receptor (beta chain) is a study of blood T cell repertoires in COVID-19. Study information: In each case, the material was cDNA or gDNA derived from T cells, B-cell-depleted T cells, or PBMCs.

Participants spanned ages about 18 to 100 years and resided in roughly 22 US areas. Among Cohort 3 donors, those recovered had two negative PCRs, clearance, or symptom resolution. The germline CDR1 and CDR2 sequences are LGHNA and YNFKEQ. The CDR3 is 9 residues long. As processed by the authors: Using reference gene primer amplification, nucleated cell counts were estimated. Assay: immunoSEQ multiplex PCR; the TCRdb copy retains only in-frame clones and omits some. V and J calls and clone size come straight from that table; D and trimming were deduced from the DNA. The table includes 300,000 to 350,000 clones, around 85% detected once. The table lists this clone with a count of one. At one end, the junction sequence differs from germline, possibly due to a read error.

Sequencing input: PBMCs or T cells enriched from blood (not recorded which). The J gene is TRBJ1-3, the V gene TRBV4-2; D gene unclear. The clonotype was recovered from a man aged 25 to 45 who had recovered from COVID-19. The CDR3 protein is CTFRDTIYF. DNA for the CDR3: TGCACCTTTCGGGACACCATATATTTT.